This is a list of T cell receptor beta chains from one sample in a study of CD8+CD57+ T cells in acquired aplastic anemia. MiXCR was run by TCRdb on the reads, yielding one entry per CDR3 protein. The table records about 170,000 distinct CDR3 sequences, around 60% of them present only once. Sequencing was carried out using sorted CD4+, CD8+, or CD8+CD57+ T cells (not recorded which) from PBMCs. The receptor source for this set is a human donor in good health. The CDR3 runs from the conserved cysteine through the conserved F or W. The order of the fields is J gene, clone size, V gene, D gene, CDR3 protein, CDR3 DNA. D genes are given only for firm matches. Rows give clone size only sometimes, using once, few, many, or a class for an expanded clone.

j_gene: TRBJ2-1; abundance: NA; v_gene: TRBV20-1; d_gene: NA; CDR3aa: CSATRGYTDEQFF; CDR3nt: TGCAGTGCTACCCGGGGTTATACCGATGAGCAGTTCTTC
j_gene: TRBJ2-7; abundance: NA; v_gene: TRBV15; d_gene: TRBD2; CDR3aa: CATSSVGLAGGEQYF; CDR3nt: TGTGCCACCAGCAGCGTAGGGCTAGCGGGAGGTGAGCAGTACTTC
j_gene: TRBJ2-7; abundance: NA; v_gene: TRBV20-1; d_gene: TRBD1; CDR3aa: CSARGRQGVYEQYF; CDR3nt: TGCAGTGCTAGAGGTCGACAGGGGGTCTACGAGCAGTACTTC
j_gene: TRBJ2-7; abundance: many; v_gene: TRBV29-1; d_gene: TRBD2; CDR3aa: CSVIPSGGSSYEQYF; CDR3nt: TGCAGCGTTATCCCTAGCGGGGGGAGCTCCTACGAGCAGTACTTC
j_gene: TRBJ1-1; abundance: NA; v_gene: TRBV2; d_gene: NA; CDR3aa: CASSTGLGEAFF; CDR3nt: TGTGCCAGCAGTACTGGACTGGGTGAAGCTTTCTTT
j_gene: TRBJ2-1; abundance: NA; v_gene: TRBV24-1; d_gene: TRBD2; CDR3aa: CASSYALAGGPGNERFF; CDR3nt: TGTGCCAGCAGTTACGCACTAGCGGGAGGGCCGGGAAATGAGCGGTTCTTC
j_gene: TRBJ2-7; abundance: once; v_gene: TRBV9; d_gene: TRBD2; CDR3aa: CASSVGGGGLAGVGEQYF; CDR3nt: TGTGCCAGCAGCGTAGGAGGGGGGGGACTAGCGGGAGTGGGTGAGCAGTACTTC
j_gene: TRBJ2-3; abundance: NA; v_gene: TRBV20-1; d_gene: TRBD1; CDR3aa: CSAETGGGSTDTQYF; CDR3nt: TGCAGTGCTGAAACAGGGGGCGGGAGCACAGATACGCAGTATTTT
j_gene: TRBJ1-1; abundance: NA; v_gene: TRBV20-1; d_gene: NA; CDR3aa: CSAPGDRLNTEAFF; CDR3nt: TGCAGTGCTCCGGGTGACAGGCTTAACACTGAAGCTTTCTTT
j_gene: TRBJ2-2; abundance: NA; v_gene: TRBV20-1; d_gene: TRBD2; CDR3aa: CSARDLAGGAGELFF; CDR3nt: TGCAGTGCTAGAGATCTAGCGGGAGGAGCGGGGGAGCTGTTTTTT
j_gene: TRBJ2-7; abundance: NA; v_gene: TRBV14; d_gene: NA; CDR3aa: CASSQELRSEQYF; CDR3nt: TGTGCCAGCAGCCAAGAGTTACGGTCAGAGCAGTACTTC
j_gene: TRBJ1-2; abundance: many; v_gene: TRBV24-1; d_gene: TRBD1; CDR3aa: CATSDPDRDYGYTF; CDR3nt: TGTGCCACCAGTGACCCGGACAGGGACTATGGCTACACCTTC
j_gene: TRBJ2-7; abundance: once; v_gene: TRBV29-1; d_gene: NA; CDR3aa: CSVEGLRGLGYEQYF; CDR3nt: TGCAGCGTTGAAGGGTTGAGGGGGTTGGGTTACGAGCAGTACTTC
j_gene: TRBJ1-2; abundance: NA; v_gene: TRBV5-6; d_gene: NA; CDR3aa: CASSLAGGYGYTF; CDR3nt: TGTGCCAGCAGCTTGGCGGGCGGCTATGGCTACACCTTC
j_gene: TRBJ2-7; abundance: many; v_gene: TRBV4-1; d_gene: TRBD2; CDR3aa: CASSLKAGTKYEQYF; CDR3nt: TGCGCCAGCAGTCTAAAGGCCGGGACTAAGTACGAGCAGTACTTC
j_gene: TRBJ2-7; abundance: NA; v_gene: TRBV20-1; d_gene: NA; CDR3aa: CSASLRGTTYEQYF; CDR3nt: TGCAGTGCTAGTCTCCGGGGAACGACCTACGAGCAGTACTTC
j_gene: TRBJ2-7; abundance: NA; v_gene: TRBV7-2; d_gene: NA; CDR3aa: CASGLRDGPYERYF; CDR3nt: TGTGCCAGCGGCTTAAGGGACGGTCCCTACGAGCGGTACTTC